This T cell receptor beta chain stems from a study of control samples from healthy donors and cancer patients. The CDR3 spans 16 residues. The germline V gene has CDR1 LGHNA and CDR2 YNFKEQ. V was pared by 0 bases and J by 0 bases, with 11 bases between. Only in-frame clones appear in the TCRdb table, and some are missing; sequencing was by immunoSEQ multiplex PCR. The data show 95,000 to 130,000 clones, 88% seen once. Sequencing input: blood. This TCR came from a woman between 65 and 79 years old in good health. This chain joins TRBV4-2 and TRBJ1-2; no reliable D call. The CDR3 reads CASSQEPRLSNYGYTF. The CDR3 DNA follows: TGTGCCAGCAGCCAAGAACCCAGACTTTCTAACTATGGCTACACCTTC.